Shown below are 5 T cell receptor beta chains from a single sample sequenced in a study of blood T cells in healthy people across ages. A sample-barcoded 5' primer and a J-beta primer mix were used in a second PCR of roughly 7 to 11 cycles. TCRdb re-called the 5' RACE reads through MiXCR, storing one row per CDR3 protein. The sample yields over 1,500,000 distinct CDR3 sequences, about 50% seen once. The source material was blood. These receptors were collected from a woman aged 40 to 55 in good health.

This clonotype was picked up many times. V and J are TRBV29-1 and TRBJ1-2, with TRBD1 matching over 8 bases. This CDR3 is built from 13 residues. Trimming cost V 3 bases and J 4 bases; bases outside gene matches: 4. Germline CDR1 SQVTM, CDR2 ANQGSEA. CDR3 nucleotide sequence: TGCAGCGTTGACGACAGGGGAGGCTATGGCTACACCTTC. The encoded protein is CSVDDRGGYGYTF.

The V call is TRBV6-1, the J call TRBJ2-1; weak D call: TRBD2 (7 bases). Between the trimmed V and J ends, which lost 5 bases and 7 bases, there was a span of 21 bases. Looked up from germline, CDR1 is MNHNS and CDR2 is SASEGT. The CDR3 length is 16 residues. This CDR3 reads CASSPEGGVPQNEQFF. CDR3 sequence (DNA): TGTGCCAGCAGTCCAGAAGGGGGGGTACCACAAAATGAGCAGTTCTTC.

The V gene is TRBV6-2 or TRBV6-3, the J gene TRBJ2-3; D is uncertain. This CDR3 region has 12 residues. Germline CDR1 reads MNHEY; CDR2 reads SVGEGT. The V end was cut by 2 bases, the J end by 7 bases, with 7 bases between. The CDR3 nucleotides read TGTGCCAGCAGTTACGCGCTGTATACGCAGTATTTT. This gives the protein CASSYALYTQYF.

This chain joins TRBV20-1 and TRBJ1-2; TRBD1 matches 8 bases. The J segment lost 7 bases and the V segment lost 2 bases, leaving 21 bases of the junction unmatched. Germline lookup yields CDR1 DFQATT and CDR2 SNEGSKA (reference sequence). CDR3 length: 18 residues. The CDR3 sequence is CSARLGVLPDRVGFGYTF. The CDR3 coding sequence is TGCAGTGCTAGATTAGGCGTCCTCCCGGACAGGGTTGGTTTTGGCTACACCTTC.

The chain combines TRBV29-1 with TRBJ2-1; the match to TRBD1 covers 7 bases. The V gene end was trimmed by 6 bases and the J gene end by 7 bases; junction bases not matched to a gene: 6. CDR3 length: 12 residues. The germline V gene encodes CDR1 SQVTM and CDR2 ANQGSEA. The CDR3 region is CSVGQPRNEQFF. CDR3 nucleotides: TGCAGCGTGGGACAGCCAAGGAATGAGCAGTTCTTC.